This entry lists 23 T cell receptor beta chains sequenced from one sample in a study of cytomegalovirus exposure and HLA in healthy donors. Vbeta (60) and Jbeta (13) primers were used in the PCR. Produced via immunoSEQ multiplex PCR; TCRdb's table is partial and in-frame only. This sample has fewer than 200,000 clones, with approximately 81% found just once. Sequences were obtained from PBMCs. The receptors stem from a woman under 30 in good health and CMV-seronegative.

The count of this clone is one. This sequence joins TRBV28 and TRBJ1-4, with D tentatively TRBD1 (6 bases). CDR3 size: 18 residues. Germline CDR1 is MDHEN and CDR2 is SYDVKM. Trimming took 5 bases from V and 0 from J, leaving 19 bases between them. The CDR3 loop reads CASSSPGTHYATNEKLFF. CDR3 bases: TGTGCCAGCAGTAGTCCCGGGACACATTATGCAACTAATGAAAAACTGTTTTTT. Supplemented by reference TRBV28 and TRBJ1-4, the full variable domain reads DVKVTQSSRYLVKRTGEKVFLECVQDMDHENMFWYRQDPGLGLRLIYFSYDVKMKEKGDIPEGYSVSREKKERFSLILESASTNQTSMYLCASSSPGTHYATNEKLFFGSGTQLSVL.

This clone was recorded once. This chain uses TRBV25-1 with TRBJ1-4; the D is unclear. CDR3 size: 13 residues. Trimming took 9 bases from V and 7 from J, leaving 15 bases between them. Per the germline V gene, CDR1 is MGHDK and CDR2 is SYGVNS. In nucleotides, the CDR3 is TGTGCCAGTTGCTCGCGGAGGATTGAAAAACTGTTTTTT. This encodes CASCSRRIEKLFF.

This chain links TRBV4-1 with TRBJ1-2; TRBD1 might be the D (5 bases). The germline gives CDR1 MGHRA, CDR2 YSYEKL. The CDR3 length is 13 residues. The V and J ends lost 1 base and 5 bases respectively, with 8 bases between them. The chain's CDR3 is CASSQAGSYGYTF. The CDR3 DNA is TGCGCCAGCAGCCAAGCAGGGTCTTATGGCTACACCTTC.

The V call is TRBV7-9, the J call TRBJ1-4; 7 nucleotides agree with TRBD1. V lost 2 bases to trimming and J lost 4 bases; unmatched junction nucleotides: 4. Germline V gene sequence: CDR1 SEHNR, CDR2 FQNEAQ (reference sequence). The CDR3 loop spans 15 amino acids. The CDR3 here is CASSLLGTDNEKLFF. Here the CDR3 DNA reads TGTGCCAGCAGCTTACTCGGGACAGATAATGAAAAACTGTTTTTT.

The chain uses TRBV27 and TRBJ2-2; 8 nucleotides align to TRBD2. Germline V gives CDR1 MNHEY, CDR2 SMNVEV (reference sequence). The junction had 5 bases not matched to a gene; V was cut back by 5 bases and J by 0 bases. This CDR3 spans 16 amino acids. CDR3 DNA: TGTGCCAGCAGTAGGGCGGGACTAGCGAACACCGGGGAGCTGTTTTTT. It translates to CASSRAGLANTGELFF.

The chain employs TRBV7-9 and TRBJ1-1, with unresolved D. Trimming removed 1 base from V and 4 bases from J, with 10 bases in between. CDR1 is SEHNR and CDR2 is FQNEAQ in the germline V gene (reference sequence). The CDR3 contains 14 residues. CDR3 DNA: TGTGCCAGCAGCTTAGGGGGAGAGGGCACTGAAGCTTTCTTT. Its protein product is CASSLGGEGTEAFF.

The chain has TRBV6-5 and TRBJ2-2, with D unclear. Germline assignment: CDR1 MNHEY and CDR2 SVGAGI. CDR3 length: 13 amino acids. Trimming took off 7 bases at V and 6 bases at J, with 12 bases between the two ends. The CDR3 DNA sequence: TGTGCCAGCAAGAGGTTCGAAGCCGGGGAGCTGTTTTTT. Its translation is CASKRFEAGELFF.

The rearrangement uses TRBV2 and TRBJ2-7, with a possible D match to TRBD2 (5 bases). The CDR3 runs 13 residues. The germline V gene has CDR1 SNHLY and CDR2 FYNNEI. Trimming removed 7 bases at V and 1 base at J, with 11 bases between. The DNA of the CDR3 is TGTGCCAGCATCTCCACTAGATCCTACGAGCAGTACTTC. Translation gives CASISTRSYEQYF.

The chain joins TRBV19 to TRBJ1-1, with D unresolved. The CDR3 runs to 12 residues. Trimming stripped 5 bases from V and 2 bases from J, with 6 bases between. The germline V gene has CDR1 LNHDA and CDR2 SQIVND (reference sequence). CDR3 coding DNA: TGTGCCAGTAGTCTCACTAACACTGAAGCTTTCTTT. This sequence encodes CASSLTNTEAFF. Supplemented by reference TRBV19 and TRBJ1-1, the full variable domain reads DGGITQSPKYLFRKEGQNVTLSCEQNLNHDAMYWYRQDPGQGLRLIYYSQIVNDFQKGDIAEGYSVSREKKESFPLTVTSAQKNPTAFYLCASSLTNTEAFFGQGTRLTVV.

The V call is TRBV2, the J call TRBJ2-1, with 9 bases that match TRBD2. V was clipped by 7 bases and J by 3 bases; unmatched bases: 4. Germline CDR1 SNHLY, CDR2 FYNNEI. The CDR3 runs 14 residues. CDR3 region: CASNLAGIYNEQFF. The CDR3 DNA is TGTGCCAGCAACCTAGCGGGAATCTACAATGAGCAGTTCTTC.

This clone was counted once. V is TRBV5-1 and J is TRBJ2-7, with a weak D call TRBD2 (7 bases). CDR1 SGHRS and CDR2 YFSETQ come from the germline V gene. Trimming cost V 4 bases and J 5 bases, with 19 bases left between them. This CDR3 comprises 15 residues. In DNA, the CDR3 is TGCGCCAGCAGCCCCGGGGGGCTGGCTCCGGACGAGCAGTACTTC. It translates to CASSPGGLAPDEQYF.

This rearrangement joins TRBV4-1 to TRBJ2-3, with D perhaps TRBD2 (5 bases). Trimming left V 0 bases short and J 6 bases short, with 16 bases between. The length of the CDR3 is 16 residues. Per the germline V gene, CDR1 is MGHRA and CDR2 is YSYEKL. DNA for the CDR3: TGCGCCAGCAGCCAAGATCGAGCTAGCCTGGGGGATACGCAGTATTTT. Translated, it gives CASSQDRASLGDTQYF.

This sequence joins TRBV4-1 and TRBJ2-1; 10 nucleotides line up with TRBD2. Looked up from germline, CDR1 is MGHRA and CDR2 is YSYEKL. The CDR3 contains 16 residues. The junction had 3 bases not matched to a gene; V was cut back by 0 bases and J by 4 bases. The CDR3 DNA reads TGCGCCAGCAGCCAAGATGGGACTAGCGTTTACAATGAGCAGTTCTTC. This codes for CASSQDGTSVYNEQFF.

The gene calls are TRBV28 and TRBJ2-7, with 9 bases lining up with TRBD1. The CDR3 runs to 16 residues. Per the germline V gene, CDR1 is MDHEN and CDR2 is SYDVKM. Losses at the gene ends were 6 bases for V and 0 bases for J; bases not matched to a gene: 9. This CDR3 is CASRATGGISSYEQYF. In DNA form, the CDR3 reads TGTGCCAGCAGGGCAACAGGGGGCATAAGCTCCTACGAGCAGTACTTC.

The V gene is TRBV21-1, the J gene TRBJ2-7; the table assigns TRBD1, which was not confirmed against the DNA. TRBV21-1 is a recognized pseudogene. The CDR3 runs to 17 residues. CDR3 coding DNA: TGTGCCAGCAGCAAAGGTAGGGGCGGCAAGCCAGATTACGAGCAGTACTTC. It encodes CASSKGRGGKPDYEQYF.

The chain joins TRBV29-1 to TRBJ2-3, with D maybe TRBD2 (5 bases). The CDR3 is made up of 14 amino acids. V was shortened by 4 bases and J by 0 bases, with 11 bases between the two germline ends. CDR1 and CDR2 from the germline V gene are SQVTM and ANQGSEA. CDR3 region: CSVAVGASTDTQYF. In DNA, the CDR3 is TGCAGCGTTGCTGTGGGAGCAAGCACAGATACGCAGTATTTT.

The rearrangement joins TRBV14 to TRBJ2-5; 7 bases agree with TRBD2. V trimming: 2 bases; J trimming: 2 bases; junction bases outside the gene matches: 5. The CDR3 extends over 15 amino acids. In germline, CDR1 is SGHDN, CDR2 FVKESK. The CDR3 DNA is TGTGCCAGCAGCCAACGCGGGAGCCATCAAGAGACCCAGTACTTC. Protein sequence: CASSQRGSHQETQYF.

The chain uses TRBV27 and TRBJ2-5, with 8 bases aligning to TRBD2. CDR3 length: 14 residues. Losses at the gene ends were 6 bases for V and 7 bases for J; bases not matched to a gene: 10. CDR1 MNHEY and CDR2 SMNVEV come from the germline V gene (reference sequence). CDR3 loop: CASSPGGPLGTQYF. Here the CDR3 DNA reads TGTGCCAGCAGCCCGGGGGGGCCCTTAGGGACCCAGTACTTC.

This clone was found once. The chain recombines TRBV27 with TRBJ1-3; 9 bases agree with TRBD1. Germline V gene lookup returns CDR1 MNHEY and CDR2 SMNVEV (reference sequence). With V trimmed by 10 bases and J by 7 bases, 5 bases remained unmatched. The CDR3 consists of 12 residues. The CDR3 loop reads CATVGQGNTIYF. Written as DNA, the CDR3 is TGTGCCACTGTCGGACAGGGGAACACCATATATTTT.

The V gene is TRBV4-2, the J gene TRBJ1-5; TRBD1 aligns across 8 bases. The germline V gene has CDR1 LGHNA and CDR2 YNFKEQ. Trimming took 4 bases from V and 4 from J; bases not matched to a gene: 6. The CDR3 runs to 15 residues. In DNA form, the CDR3 reads TGTGCCAGCAGCCTCGAGAGACAGGGGAATCAGCCCCAGCATTTT. Translating it yields CASSLERQGNQPQHF.

The J gene is TRBJ1-3, the V gene TRBV7-9; possibly TRBD1 for D (5 bases). Germline CDR1 and CDR2: SEHNR and FQNEAQ (reference sequence). Trimming took off 5 bases at V and 4 bases at J, with 9 bases between the two ends. CDR3 size: 13 residues. As DNA, the CDR3 is TGTGCCAGCAGCAAACGACAGGGAAACACCATATATTTT. It specifies CASSKRQGNTIYF. Complete variable domain (other parts from reference TRBV7-9 and TRBJ1-3): DTGVSQNPRHKITKRGQNVTFRCDPISEHNRLYWYRQTLGQGPEFLTYFQNEAQLEKSRLLSDRFSAERPKGSFSTLEIQRTEQGDSAMYLCASSKRQGNTIYFGEGSWLTVV.

This chain joins TRBV14 and TRBJ2-5; no definite D call. Trimming pared 3 bases from V and 5 bases from J, leaving 10 bases between. This CDR3 region has 13 residues. The germline V gene has CDR1 SGHDN and CDR2 FVKESK. CDR3 region: CASSHLGLETQYF. The CDR3 region has the DNA TGTGCCAGCAGCCACCTGGGCTTGGAGACCCAGTACTTC.

Points on this clone: A junction end diverges from the germline sequence, so it may reflect a read error. Additional DNA sequences in this sample encode the identical CDR3. The CDR3 region has the DNA TGTGCCAGCTCGCCACAGGGGGTCGGTCAGCCCCAGCATTTT. Residues: CASSPQGVGQPQHF. The chain carries TRBV18 and TRBJ1-5, with 8 bases fitting TRBD1. This CDR3 has 14 amino acids. CDR1 and CDR2 from the germline V gene are KGHSH and LQKENI.